This T cell receptor beta chain was captured in a study of T cell responses to AZD1222 COVID-19 vaccine. Libraries were prepared by immunoSEQ multiplex PCR; TCRdb keeps only in-frame clonotypes and omits some of them. The table has more than 70,000 clones, 88% seen once. This clone was seen a single time. The TCR originated in an adult in good health. The source material was peripheral blood, sampled on day 0 of AZD1222 vaccination.

The DNA for the CDR3 is TGTGCCAGCAGCTTAGTGCTGGACTATAGCAATCAGCCCCAGCATTTT. Protein product: CASSLVLDYSNQPQHF. The chain combines TRBV11-2 with TRBJ1-5; D remains unclear. CDR1 is SGHAT, CDR2 FQNNGV, per germline. V gave up 1 base and J gave up 0 bases, with 10 bases separating them. The CDR3 runs 16 residues.